The 23 T cell receptor beta chains given below trace back to one sample, sequenced in a study of CD8 T cells in ankylosing spondylitis. Via MiXCR, TCRdb re-called the 5' RACE reads, giving one row per CDR3 protein. The sample holds 240,000 or so distinct CDR3 sequences, approximately 11% seen once. Sequencing was carried out using blood, either unsorted or a sorted T cell fraction (not recorded which). The source of these receptors is a male donor with ankylosing spondylitis or in good health (not recorded which).

V and J are TRBV20-1 and TRBJ2-2; TRBD1 matches at 8 bases. CDR1 is DFQATT, CDR2 SNEGSKA, per germline (reference sequence). With V trimmed by 6 bases and J by 4 bases, 13 bases remained unmatched. This CDR3 region has 16 residues. Written as DNA, the CDR3 is TGCAGTGCGTCCCACGCGCAGGGGGCCGGCACCGGGGAGCTGTTTTTT. Translation: CSASHAQGAGTGELFF.

This clonotype was seen many times. The V call is TRBV9, the J call TRBJ2-7; TRBD2 agrees at 10 bases. Trimming removed 0 bases from V and 7 bases from J; junction bases left unmatched: 7. The CDR3 loop spans 15 amino acids. CDR1 is SGDLS and CDR2 is YYNGEE in the germline V gene. For the CDR3, the DNA is TGTGCCAGCAGCGTAGAAGCTAGCGGGAGAGGTGAGCAGTACTTC. It encodes CASSVEASGRGEQYF.

The sample holds many counts of this clonotype. The chain recombines TRBV6-1 with TRBJ1-1; D not certain. CDR1 and CDR2 from the germline V gene are MNHNS and SASEGT. This CDR3 contains 13 residues. Trimming took 11 bases from V and 0 from J, leaving 13 bases between them. The CDR3 sequence is CAAALSMNTEAFF. CDR3 DNA sequence: TGTGCCGCGGCACTATCCATGAACACTGAAGCTTTCTTT.

The chain employs TRBV12-3 or TRBV12-4 and TRBJ1-2; D call uncertain. This CDR3 comprises 15 residues. V lost 1 base to trimming and J lost 7 bases, with 16 bases between them. CDR3: CASSLGPGGTRGYTF. CDR3 in DNA: TGTGCCAGCAGTTTAGGTCCGGGAGGCACTCGTGGCTACACCTTC.

This clonotype was counted only a few times. The rearrangement links TRBV3-1 to TRBJ2-3; no reliable D call. The ends were cut back, 0 bases at V and 5 bases at J, with 9 bases in the middle. Germline assignment: CDR1 LGHDT and CDR2 YNNKEL (reference sequence). This CDR3 region has 14 residues. The CDR3 nucleotides are TGTGCCAGCAGCCAAGAACGCCTTAGAGATACGCAGTATTTT. Protein: CASSQERLRDTQYF.

A remark on this clonotype: A clone one base away is much larger, so this may be a read error. The chain has TRBV5-1 and TRBJ2-7; the D is unclear. The CDR3 covers 13 residues. The germline V and J ends were trimmed by 3 bases and 3 bases, with 10 bases remaining between them. Germline V lookup: CDR1 SGHRS, CDR2 YFSETQ. The DNA for the CDR3 is TGCGCCAGCAGCTATGGGATAGACTACGAGCAGTACTTC. Translating gives CASSYGIDYEQYF.

The chain employs TRBV6-1 and TRBJ2-5; unclear D gene. The CDR3 spans 15 residues. V gave up 6 bases and J gave up 8 bases, with 22 bases separating them. Germline V gives CDR1 MNHNS, CDR2 SASEGT. For the CDR3, the DNA is TGTGCCAGCAGGGTCCCGGAGCTTTTCGTTGGCACCCAGTACTTC. Translating it yields CASRVPELFVGTQYF.

This clonotype was found many times. This chain joins TRBV29-1 and TRBJ2-1; 7 nucleotides agree with TRBD2. Germline lookup yields CDR1 SQVTM and CDR2 ANQGSEA. The junction had 15 bases not matched to a gene; V was cut back by 6 bases and J by 4 bases. This CDR3 comprises 16 residues. As DNA, the CDR3 is TGCAGCGTCTGGCCCCTGCGGGGCGGGGGATACAATGAGCAGTTCTTC. Translating gives CSVWPLRGGGYNEQFF.

The chain uses TRBV19 and TRBJ2-7, with 7 positions matching TRBD1. V shed 6 bases, J shed 5 bases, and the junction held 4 bases outside the gene matches. The CDR3 is 12 amino acids. Germline V gene data show CDR1 as LNHDA and CDR2 as SQIVND (reference sequence). CDR3 in DNA: TGTGCCAGTAGGGACAGGCTGCACGAGCAGTACTTC. It codes for CASRDRLHEQYF.

This clonotype was seen only a few times. The chain joins TRBV29-1 to TRBJ2-7; perhaps D is TRBD1 or TRBD2 (5 bases each). V was pared by 0 bases and J by 6 bases, with 15 bases between. Germline CDR1 is SQVTM and CDR2 is ANQGSEA. The CDR3 has 14 amino acids. This chain's CDR3 is CSVEDRGSFGEQYF. CDR3 in DNA: TGCAGCGTTGAAGATCGGGGCAGTTTCGGCGAGCAGTACTTC.

This clonotype appeared many times. This chain links TRBV5-1 with TRBJ2-1; possible D gene TRBD2, 6 bases. The CDR3 contains 13 residues. Germline V gene lookup returns CDR1 SGHRS and CDR2 YFSETQ. V dropped 0 bases and J dropped 8 bases, with 9 bases sitting between them. CDR3 loop: CASSLAGEDEQFF. The DNA for the CDR3 is TGCGCCAGCAGCTTGGCGGGGGAGGATGAGCAGTTCTTC. Full variable domain (remainder filled in from reference TRBV5-1 and TRBJ2-1): KAGVTQTPRYLIKTRGQQVTLSCSPISGHRSVSWYQQTPGQGLQFLFEYFSETQRNKGNFPGRFSGRQFSNSRSEMNVSTLELGDSALYLCASSLAGEDEQFFGPGTRLTVL.

This clonotype came up many times. The chain combines TRBV5-5 with TRBJ1-2, with no clear D. Germline V gene sequence: CDR1 SGHKS, CDR2 YYEKEE (reference sequence). The CDR3 has 14 amino acids. V was clipped by 2 bases and J by 4 bases, with 12 bases between them. The CDR3: CASSLNRGSYGYTF. Written as DNA, the CDR3 is TGTGCCAGCAGCTTAAACAGAGGATCCTATGGCTACACCTTC.

The chain links TRBV12-3 or TRBV12-4 to TRBJ2-3; D possibly corresponds to TRBD2 (6 bases). The CDR3 is made up of 16 amino acids. V was cut by 3 bases and J by 4 bases, with 17 bases left in between. CDR3 sequence (DNA): TGTGCCAGCAGTTTTCACGGGAGAGGAGGGGCAGATACGCAGTATTTT. Its translation is CASSFHGRGGADTQYF.

This clonotype has a handful of counts. The chain uses TRBV10-2 and TRBJ2-5; the D gene is possibly TRBD1 (6 bases). This CDR3 is built from 15 residues. Trimming pared 5 bases from V and 1 base from J, leaving 14 bases between. Germline CDR1 WSHSY, CDR2 SAAADI. CDR3 sequence: CASSLRTEVQETQYF. CDR3 DNA sequence: TGCGCCAGCAGTCTCAGGACAGAAGTCCAAGAGACCCAGTACTTC.

This chain links TRBV20-1 with TRBJ1-6; D is uncertain. From germline, CDR1 is DFQATT and CDR2 SNEGSKA (reference sequence). The CDR3 covers 10 residues. V shed 7 bases and J shed 13 bases, with 11 bases lying between them. The CDR3 DNA follows: TGCAGTGACGGTATAGAGCCCCTCCACTTT. Translated: CSDGIEPLHF.

This clonotype was detected ten times or more. V and J are TRBV12-3 or TRBV12-4 and TRBJ1-1; no definite D call. CDR3 length: 14 amino acids. V dropped 5 bases and J dropped 0 bases, with 10 bases sitting between them. CDR3 sequence: CASSPGRVNTEAFF. In DNA, the CDR3 is TGTGCCAGCAGTCCCGGACGGGTGAACACTGAAGCTTTCTTT.

The J gene is TRBJ2-3, the V gene TRBV21-1. TRBV21-1 is shown as a pseudogene. CDR3 length: 12 residues. CDR3 in DNA: TGTGCCAGCACCGACCCCGTGGATACGCAGTATTTT. This sequence encodes CASTDPVDTQYF.

Many counts were recorded for this clonotype. This sequence joins TRBV5-1 and TRBJ2-5; the D is unclear. The CDR3 totals 15 residues. From germline, CDR1 is SGHRS and CDR2 YFSETQ. The V end lost 4 bases, the J end lost 0 bases, and 13 bases lay between the germline ends. The CDR3 DNA sequence: TGCGCCAGCAGCCCGGACCCTTCGTACCAAGAGACCCAGTACTTC. Protein product: CASSPDPSYQETQYF. The full variable domain, in which reference TRBV5-1 and TRBJ2-5 provide the parts outside the CDR3, is KAGVTQTPRYLIKTRGQQVTLSCSPISGHRSVSWYQQTPGQGLQFLFEYFSETQRNKGNFPGRFSGRQFSNSRSEMNVSTLELGDSALYLCASSPDPSYQETQYFGPGTRLLVL.

A few counts support this clonotype. This sequence joins TRBV19 and TRBJ2-7, with D possibly being TRBD1 (7 bases). The CDR3 has 14 residues. CDR1 and CDR2 from the germline V gene are LNHDA and SQIVND (reference sequence). The V and J ends lost 6 bases and 5 bases respectively, with 17 bases between them. CDR3 protein: CASSKRQGLNEQYF. The CDR3 DNA is TGTGCCAGTAGCAAAAGACAGGGACTCAACGAGCAGTACTTC.

This clonotype was recorded many times. V gene TRBV10-3 combines with J gene TRBJ1-2; TRBD1 matches at 7 bases. The CDR3 has 15 residues. Germline CDR1 reads ENHRY; CDR2 reads SYGVKD. V gave up 3 bases and J gave up 4 bases; unmatched junction bases: 8. The CDR3 nucleotides are TGTGCCATCAGTGAAGGCCAGGGGGAGCGCTATGGCTACACCTTC. Protein product: CAISEGQGERYGYTF.

A few counts support this clonotype. The chain links TRBV18 to TRBJ1-2; TRBD1 might be the D (5 bases). The CDR3 spans 15 residues. Germline assignment: CDR1 KGHSH and CDR2 LQKENI. The V end lost 2 bases, the J end lost 3 bases, and 13 bases lay between the germline ends. The CDR3 region is CASSPGRGADYGYTF. CDR3 bases: TGTGCCAGCTCACCAGGGAGGGGTGCGGACTATGGCTACACCTTC.

The CDR3 DNA follows: TGTGCCAGCAGCTTAGATGGGACAGGGTACAAAAACATTCAGTACTTC. This encodes CASSLDGTGYKNIQYF. V usage is TRBV11-2 and J usage is TRBJ2-4, with 9 bases fitting TRBD1. There are 16 residues in the CDR3. Unmatched junction bases numbered 3, after V lost 0 bases and J lost 3 bases. Germline V CDR1 and CDR2: SGHAT, FQNNGV.

This clonotype was recorded at least ten times. The chain has TRBV12-3 or TRBV12-4 and TRBJ1-1; maybe TRBD1 (5 bases). CDR3 length equals 13 residues. Trimming pared 4 bases from V and 5 bases from J, leaving 11 bases between. CDR3 region: CASSWGGRTEAFF. The CDR3 region has the DNA TGTGCCAGCAGTTGGGGGGGTCGTACTGAAGCTTTCTTT.